This TCR beta chain originates from a study of T cell changes during pregnancy in multiple sclerosis (dated by TCRdb to between 2017 and 2020). About the investigation overall: The study looked at changes in the T cell repertoire across pregnancy in women with multiple sclerosis.

Unmatched junction bases come to 3, with V trimmed by 2 bases and J by 4 bases. The CDR3 runs 15 residues from the cysteine to the phenylalanine. Only the CDR3 portion is preserved as DNA: 45 bases, with reading frame beginning at the first base. The germline V gene supplies CDR1 MDHEN and CDR2 SYDVKM. Library method: the immunoSEQ multiplex PCR assay. Imported from immuneACCESS, the table was reduced by TCRdb to in-frame sequences with V and J called. These copies leave out some clones; in studies compared against another copy, an unresolved V gene accounts for under half, and the cause of the remainder is not known. Counted in this sample were about 92,000 clones; 94% of them appeared once. 2% to 2.5% of the sample is in the top ten clones. This clone appeared once. Its recognized antigen is unknown. Per-base quality was not reported, and no clone a single base away is much larger than it.

The sequence derives from a female donor with multiple sclerosis, enrolled in a pregnancy study. Sequenced material: peripheral blood, taken in the third trimester of pregnancy. In this chain, TRBV28 is recombined with TRBJ2-2; the central 8 bases match TRBD1. CDR3 protein: CASSLRTGFTGELFF. The bases read TGTGCCAGCAGTTTACGGACAGGGTTCACCGGGGAGCTGTTTTTT.